The 18 T cell receptor beta chains listed next were all sequenced from one sample in a study of T cell responses to AZD1222 COVID-19 vaccine. TCRdb's copy holds only in-frame clones and misses some; the assay was immunoSEQ multiplex PCR. The sample lists 75,000 to 100,000 clones, around 89% occurring once. Sample: peripheral blood, taken on day 0 of AZD1222 vaccination. Every receptor here comes from an adult in good health.

In this sample, this clone turned up once. The chain recombines TRBV2 with TRBJ1-4; D perhaps matches TRBD1 (5 bases). CDR3 size: 15 residues. The germline V gene encodes CDR1 SNHLY and CDR2 FYNNEI. Trimming left V 0 bases short and J 8 bases short, with 13 bases between. The CDR3: CASSEARGRGEKLFF. The DNA for the CDR3 is TGTGCCAGCAGTGAAGCGAGAGGGAGGGGAGAAAAACTGTTTTTT.

V gene TRBV5-1 combines with J gene TRBJ1-2; tentative D call: TRBD1 (5 bases). The germline V and J ends were trimmed by 4 bases and 3 bases, with 13 bases remaining between them. Germline-derived CDR1 and CDR2 are SGHRS and YFSETQ. The CDR3 contains 14 residues. CDR3 residues: CASSISLGDYGYTF. In nucleotides, the CDR3 is TGCGCCAGCAGCATATCCTTGGGGGACTATGGCTACACCTTC. The variable domain in full, completed from reference TRBV5-1 and TRBJ1-2, reads KAGVTQTPRYLIKTRGQQVTLSCSPISGHRSVSWYQQTPGQGLQFLFEYFSETQRNKGNFPGRFSGRQFSNSRSEMNVSTLELGDSALYLCASSISLGDYGYTFGSGTRLTVV.

The chain links TRBV12-3 or TRBV12-4 to TRBJ2-7; TRBD1 agrees at 7 bases. Trimming at V came to 6 bases and at J to 5 bases, leaving 7 bases not matched to a gene. The CDR3 extends over 13 amino acids. This chain's CDR3 is CASSKDRAHEQYF. CDR3 coding DNA: TGTGCCAGCAGCAAAGACAGGGCCCACGAGCAGTACTTC.

The chain combines TRBV28 with TRBJ2-2; 12 bases map to TRBD1. Per the germline V gene, CDR1 is MDHEN and CDR2 is SYDVKM. The V and J ends lost 6 bases and 1 base, in that order; junction bases with no gene match: 12. The CDR3 extends over 19 amino acids. CDR3 sequence: CASRLIGTGGKKNTGELFF. DNA of the CDR3: TGTGCCAGCAGACTAATCGGGACAGGGGGCAAAAAGAACACCGGGGAGCTGTTTTTT. Full variable domain (outside the CDR3, taken from reference TRBV28 and TRBJ2-2): DVKVTQSSRYLVKRTGEKVFLECVQDMDHENMFWYRQDPGLGLRLIYFSYDVKMKEKGDIPEGYSVSREKKERFSLILESASTNQTSMYLCASRLIGTGGKKNTGELFFGEGSRLTVL.

CDR3 sequence reads: CASHQGRSDQPQHF. The DNA for the CDR3 is TGTGCCAGCCACCAAGGGAGGTCCGATCAGCCCCAGCATTTT. The gene calls are TRBV6-5 and TRBJ1-5; unclear D gene. V was pared by 8 bases and J by 5 bases, with 16 bases between. The germline V gene has CDR1 MNHEY and CDR2 SVGAGI. This CDR3 region has 14 residues.

The chain carries TRBV10-3 and TRBJ1-1; 8 bases fit TRBD1. This CDR3 spans 14 amino acids. The ends lost 6 bases at V and 1 base at J; junction bases unmatched: 4. Germline values: CDR1 ENHRY, CDR2 SYGVKD. In DNA, the CDR3 is TGTGCCATCAGCAGGACAGGGAGGAACACTGAAGCTTTCTTT. This encodes CAISRTGRNTEAFF.

The chain employs TRBV10-3 and TRBJ1-2, with 7 bases that match TRBD1. CDR1 and CDR2 from the germline V gene are ENHRY and SYGVKD. The ends lost 4 bases at V and 3 bases at J; junction bases unmatched: 5. CDR3 length: 14 amino acids. CDR3 in DNA: TGTGCCATCAGTGGACAGGGATTTGACTATGGCTACACCTTC. Protein sequence: CAISGQGFDYGYTF.

The V gene is TRBV7-2, the J gene TRBJ2-5; 9 bases agree with TRBD1. Germline V gives CDR1 SGHTA, CDR2 FQGNSA. With V trimmed by 1 base and J by 6 bases, 3 bases remained unmatched. CDR3 length: 14 amino acids. CDR3 nucleotide sequence: TGTGCCAGCAGCTTAGATACAGGGGGCCAGACCCAGTACTTC. Its translation: CASSLDTGGQTQYF.

The chain has TRBV19 and TRBJ1-4; TRBD1 matches at 8 bases. Germline-derived CDR1 and CDR2 are LNHDA and SQIVND (reference sequence). The V and J ends lost 8 bases and 8 bases, in that order; junction bases with no gene match: 7. This CDR3 region has 13 residues. This CDR3 reads CASGRQGREKLFF. The CDR3 DNA sequence: TGTGCCAGTGGCCGACAGGGGCGAGAAAAACTGTTTTTT.

V and J are TRBV7-9 and TRBJ2-7; the D gene is possibly TRBD2 (5 bases). The CDR3 is 14 residues long. Germline CDR1 and CDR2: SEHNR and FQNEAQ (reference sequence). Trimming shortened V by 3 bases and J by 3 bases, and 12 bases separated the two germline ends. The CDR3 here is CASSFEGYRYEQYF. The DNA for the CDR3 is TGTGCCAGCAGCTTTGAGGGTTACCGCTACGAGCAGTACTTC.

In this sample, this clone turned up a few times. The chain carries TRBV7-9 and TRBJ1-5, with TRBD1 as a possible D gene (6 bases). The V gene lost 7 bases and the J gene lost 7 bases, with 14 bases spanning the gap. CDR3 length: 13 residues. CDR1 and CDR2 from the germline V gene are SEHNR and FQNEAQ (reference sequence). Here the CDR3 DNA reads TGTGCCAGCACCCCAGGGGTTGGGCAGCCCCAGCATTTT. It codes for CASTPGVGQPQHF.

This sequence joins TRBV9 and TRBJ1-2, with a weak D call TRBD1 (6 bases). The CDR3 runs 15 residues. V was clipped by 4 bases and J by 8 bases, with 21 bases between them. Germline CDR1 reads SGDLS; CDR2 reads YYNGEE. The chain's CDR3 is CASSTHTQGSWGYTF. CDR3 nucleotides: TGTGCCAGCAGCACCCACACGCAGGGGAGTTGGGGCTACACCTTC.

The rearrangement uses TRBV2 and TRBJ1-1; no clear D gene. Between the trimmed V and J ends, which lost 8 bases and 0 bases, there was a span of 10 bases. This CDR3 is built from 13 residues. Germline V gene lookup returns CDR1 SNHLY and CDR2 FYNNEI. CDR3 in amino acids: CASRASLNTEAFF. The CDR3 bases are TGTGCCAGCCGGGCCAGCTTGAACACTGAAGCTTTCTTT. The entire variable domain, with the rest obtained from reference TRBV2 and TRBJ1-1, is as follows: EPEVTQTPSHQVTQMGQEVILRCVPISNHLYFYWYRQILGQKVEFLVSFYNNEISEKSEIFDDQFSVERPDGSNFTLKIRSTKLEDSAMYFCASRASLNTEAFFGQGTRLTVV.

V and J are TRBV5-4 and TRBJ2-7, with D tentatively TRBD2 (6 bases). From germline, CDR1 is SGHNT and CDR2 YYREEE (reference sequence). This CDR3 is built from 15 residues. V gave up 1 base and J gave up 6 bases, with 17 bases separating them. The CDR3 is CASSLPGTSKGEQYF. The DNA of the CDR3 is TGTGCCAGCAGCTTGCCTGGGACTTCAAAAGGCGAGCAGTACTTC.

The chain links TRBV27 to TRBJ2-5; TRBD1 might be the D (7 bases). CDR3 length: 13 residues. Germline lookup yields CDR1 MNHEY and CDR2 SMNVEV (reference sequence). V gave up 2 bases and J gave up 9 bases, with 13 bases separating them. CDR3 sequence (DNA): TGTGCCAGCAGTTTAAGCCAGGGGGGAGCCCAGTACTTC. This sequence encodes CASSLSQGGAQYF.

In DNA form, the CDR3 reads TGTGCCAGCAGTTTATCCAGGTGGGGGGTGACTTTCTTT. This encodes CASSLSRWGVTFF. The J gene is TRBJ1-1, the V gene TRBV12-3 or TRBV12-4, with D tentatively TRBD1 (5 bases). Between the trimmed V and J ends, which lost 2 bases and 12 bases, there was a span of 16 bases. The CDR3 is made up of 13 amino acids.

The rearrangement joins TRBV28 to TRBJ1-3, with D uncertain. V was cut by 5 bases and J by 0 bases, with 11 bases left in between. CDR3 length: 15 residues. CDR1 is MDHEN and CDR2 is SYDVKM in the germline V gene. In nucleotides, the CDR3 is TGTGCCAGCAGTCGTGCGGACTTCTCTGGAAACACCATATATTTT. As protein: CASSRADFSGNTIYF.

V gene TRBV3-1 (or the pseudogene TRBV3-2) combines with J gene TRBJ2-5, with TRBD2 matching over 9 bases. This CDR3 region has 16 residues. The junction had 5 bases not matched to a gene; V was cut back by 2 bases and J by 1 base. Germline V gene lookup returns CDR1 LGHDT and CDR2 YNNKEL (reference sequence). CDR3 sequence: CASSQRGGAGQETQYF. Here the CDR3 DNA reads TGTGCCAGCAGCCAACGCGGGGGGGCCGGCCAAGAGACCCAGTACTTC.